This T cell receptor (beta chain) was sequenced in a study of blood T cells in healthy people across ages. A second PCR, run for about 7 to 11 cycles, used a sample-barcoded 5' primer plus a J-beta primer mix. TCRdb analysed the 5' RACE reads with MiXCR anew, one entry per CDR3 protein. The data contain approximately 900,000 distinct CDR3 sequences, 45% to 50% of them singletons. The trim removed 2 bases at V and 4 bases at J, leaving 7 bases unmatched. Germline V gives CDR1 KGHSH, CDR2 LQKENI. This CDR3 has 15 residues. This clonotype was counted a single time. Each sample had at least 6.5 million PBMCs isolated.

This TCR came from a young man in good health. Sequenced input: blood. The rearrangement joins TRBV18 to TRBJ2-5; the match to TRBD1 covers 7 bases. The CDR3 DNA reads TGTGCCAGCTCACCAACAGGGGTGAACGGAGAGACCCAGTACTTC. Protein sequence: CASSPTGVNGETQYF. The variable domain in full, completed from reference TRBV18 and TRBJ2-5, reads NAGVMQNPRHLVRRRGQEARLRCSPMKGHSHVYWYRQLPEEGLKFMVYLQKENIIDESGMPKERFSAEFPKEGPSILRIQQVVRGDSAAYFCASSPTGVNGETQYFGPGTRLLVL.